Included here is one T cell receptor (beta chain) sequence, with context. In the source study's methods: Quantification of nucleated cells was approximated via reference gene primer amplification. This table comes from immunoSEQ multiplex PCR, and its TCRdb copy is limited to in-frame clones, with some not included. V, J and clone size were drawn from that table, and D and trimming were deduced from the DNA. The sample has some 250,000 clones; around four fifths are singletons. The data derive from a study of blood T cell repertoires in COVID-19. At the level of the study: From T cells, B-cell-depleted T cells, or PBMCs came the material, which was cDNA or gDNA.

CDR3 length equals 15 residues. Germline V gives CDR1 MGHRA, CDR2 YSYEKL. V was shortened by 2 bases and J by 3 bases, with 11 bases between the two germline ends. The TCR sequence derives from a man aged 40-49 years with acute or convalescent COVID-19. The V gene is TRBV4-1, the J gene TRBJ2-1; a possible D gene is TRBD2 (6 bases). Sequencing was done on a sample of peripheral blood. CDR3 protein: CASSQMGLIYNEQFF. CDR3 bases: TGCGCCAGCAGCCAAATGGGACTGATCTACAATGAGCAGTTCTTC.